One sample yielded the 28 T cell receptor beta chains listed below, sequenced in a study of graft-versus-host responses after intestinal transplantation. Some clones are missing from TCRdb's copy, which holds only in-frame ones; the method was immunoSEQ multiplex PCR. The sample includes about 120,000 clones, 80% to 95% of them seen just once. Their antigens are not known. The sequences come from unstimulated CD4+ T cells sorted from spleen or lymph node cells, collected before intestinal transplant. The origin of the receptors is a human donor who received an intestinal transplant.

The chain joins TRBV2 to TRBJ2-3; D remains unclear. CDR1 SNHLY and CDR2 FYNNEI come from the germline V gene. CDR3 length: 12 amino acids. Deletions cut 5 bases from V and 5 bases from J, with 8 bases between. For the CDR3, the DNA is TGTGCCAGCAGTCCCTCGGGAGATACGCAGTATTTT. Amino acid sequence: CASSPSGDTQYF.

The rearrangement joins TRBV28 to TRBJ1-1, with 7 bases that match TRBD1. The germline CDR1 and CDR2 sequences are MDHEN and SYDVKM. The J segment lost 6 bases and the V segment lost 2 bases, leaving 6 bases of the junction unmatched. CDR3 length: 14 residues. The DNA for the CDR3 is TGTGCCAGCAGTTTACGAGGGGGCGGTTCTGAAGCTTTCTTT. Translating it yields CASSLRGGGSEAFF.

This rearrangement joins TRBV28 to TRBJ2-7; the D is unclear. Germline-derived CDR1 and CDR2 are MDHEN and SYDVKM. The CDR3 is 16 amino acids. Deletions cut 3 bases from V and 0 bases from J, with 15 bases between. CDR3 amino acids: CASSLTLERPSYEQYF. The CDR3 DNA follows: TGTGCCAGCAGTTTGACCTTAGAGCGCCCCTCCTACGAGCAGTACTTC.

The rearrangement joins TRBV5-4 to TRBJ1-3; D is ambiguous. The germline V gene encodes CDR1 SGHNT and CDR2 YYREEE (reference sequence). This CDR3 is built from 15 residues. The germline V and J ends were trimmed by 3 bases and 4 bases, with 14 bases remaining between them. In nucleotides, the CDR3 is TGTGCCAGCAGCTCTGAAGGTCGCTCCGGAAACACCATATATTTT. Translated, it gives CASSSEGRSGNTIYF.

The chain combines TRBV7-8 with TRBJ2-7; D may be TRBD2 (6 bases). V lost 5 bases to trimming and J lost 4 bases, with 18 bases between them. The CDR3 is 15 residues long. In germline, CDR1 is SGHVS, CDR2 FQNEAQ. CDR3 in amino acids: CASSPPGEEMYEQYF. The CDR3 region has the DNA TGTGCCAGCAGCCCACCGGGAGAGGAAATGTACGAGCAGTACTTC.

This clone showed up just once. V and J are TRBV19 and TRBJ1-1, with 8 bases matching TRBD1. The ends lost 5 bases at V and 1 base at J; junction bases unmatched: 9. Germline CDR1 reads LNHDA; CDR2 reads SQIVND (reference sequence). The CDR3 is 16 amino acids. Here the CDR3 DNA reads TGTGCCAGTAGTTCGGGACAGGTCCCGAGGAACACTGAAGCTTTCTTT. It is translated as CASSSGQVPRNTEAFF. The whole variable domain, remainder taken from reference TRBV19 and TRBJ1-1, is DGGITQSPKYLFRKEGQNVTLSCEQNLNHDAMYWYRQDPGQGLRLIYYSQIVNDFQKGDIAEGYSVSREKKESFPLTVTSAQKNPTAFYLCASSSGQVPRNTEAFFGQGTRLTVV.

This rearrangement joins TRBV5-4 to TRBJ1-1; the D gene is possibly TRBD1 (5 bases). The length of the CDR3 is 13 residues. The V end was cut by 4 bases, the J end by 9 bases, with 16 bases between. The V gene's germline CDR1 is SGHNT and CDR2 YYREEE (reference sequence). Here the CDR3 reads CASSLPRDQKAFF. The CDR3 DNA follows: TGTGCCAGCAGCCTACCTCGGGACCAAAAAGCTTTCTTT. The entire variable domain, with the rest obtained from reference TRBV5-4 and TRBJ1-1, is as follows: ETGVTQSPTHLIKTRGQQVTLRCSSQSGHNTVSWYQQALGQGPQFIFQYYREEENGRGNFPPRFSGLQFPNYSSELNVNALELDDSALYLCASSLPRDQKAFFGQGTRLTVV.

The CDR3, as DNA: TGTGCCACCTCAGAGGTGCCGACCACAGATACGCAGTATTTT. Protein product: CATSEVPTTDTQYF. The gene calls are TRBV28 and TRBJ2-3; D ambiguous. Germline CDR1 and CDR2: MDHEN and SYDVKM. The CDR3 is 14 residues long. Trimming cost V 10 bases and J 2 bases, with 16 bases left between them.

This clone occurred a few times. V is TRBV7-9 and J is TRBJ1-1, with D hard to call. The CDR3 has 14 residues. The V end lost 0 bases, the J end lost 7 bases, and 12 bases lay between the germline ends. Germline CDR1 is SEHNR and CDR2 is FQNEAQ (reference sequence). The CDR3 nucleotides read TGTGCCAGCAGCTTAGCAGGTAGTGGAGGTGAAGCTTTCTTT. Protein: CASSLAGSGGEAFF.

The chain couples TRBV30 to TRBJ2-3, with 9 bases aligning to TRBD2. CDR3 size: 14 residues. V shed 8 bases, J shed 8 bases, and the junction held 14 bases outside the gene matches. Per the germline V gene, CDR1 is GTSNPN and CDR2 is SVGIG (reference sequence). The CDR3 reads CAGEKPWRGGTQYF. The CDR3 DNA reads TGTGCCGGCGAAAAACCTTGGCGGGGGGGTACGCAGTATTTT.

The chain couples TRBV28 to TRBJ2-7; perhaps D is TRBD1 or TRBD2 (6 bases each). V lost 6 bases to trimming and J lost 0 bases, with 9 bases between them. This CDR3 comprises 13 residues. The germline CDR1 and CDR2 sequences are MDHEN and SYDVKM. CDR3 protein: CASRGGLSYEQYF. The CDR3 nucleotides read TGTGCCAGCAGGGGGGGCCTCTCCTACGAGCAGTACTTC.

The chain recombines TRBV20-1 with TRBJ2-1, with D possibly being TRBD2 (5 bases). The length of the CDR3 is 11 residues. CDR1 is DFQATT, CDR2 SNEGSKA, per germline (reference sequence). The chain's CDR3 is CRTSTSNEQFF. Here the CDR3 DNA reads TGCAGGACCTCTACTAGCAATGAGCAGTTCTTC.

In its sample, this clone was seen once. The chain employs TRBV7-2 and TRBJ1-2, with a tentative D call TRBD1 (5 bases). From germline, CDR1 is SGHTA and CDR2 FQGNSA. The length of the CDR3 is 13 residues. Trimming removed 4 bases at V and 9 bases at J, with 15 bases between. The CDR3 nucleotides are TGTGCCAGCAGCTCGAGGGGTTCCTGGAGCTACACCTTC. Its protein is CASSSRGSWSYTF.

The rearrangement joins TRBV4-2 to TRBJ2-2; D is possibly TRBD1 or TRBD2 (6 bases each). Per germline, CDR1 LGHNA and CDR2 YNFKEQ. Trimming stripped 1 base from V and 6 bases from J, with 18 bases between. The CDR3 spans 17 residues. The CDR3 nucleotides read TGTGCCAGCAGCCAAGGTCAGGGGCGGGATCCGGCCGGGGAGCTGTTTTTT. Translated: CASSQGQGRDPAGELFF.

The V gene is TRBV28, the J gene TRBJ1-2; D gene uncertain. The germline V and J ends were trimmed by 2 bases and 3 bases, with 1 base remaining between them. This CDR3 comprises 11 residues. Looked up from germline, CDR1 is MDHEN and CDR2 is SYDVKM. The CDR3 loop is CASSLDYGYTF. The CDR3 coding sequence is TGTGCCAGCAGTTTAGACTATGGCTACACCTTC.

This chain connects TRBV27 to TRBJ2-7; 10 bases are shared with TRBD1. Germline loops: CDR1 MNHEY, CDR2 SMNVEV (reference sequence). V gave up 3 bases and J gave up 7 bases; unmatched junction bases: 9. This CDR3 spans 15 amino acids. The CDR3 region has the DNA TGTGCCAGCAGTTTCTTGACAGGGGGCTTGAGGGAGCAGTACTTC. Translated, it gives CASSFLTGGLREQYF.

The chain has TRBV7-9 and TRBJ2-5; 7 bases map to TRBD2. Germline CDR1 reads SEHNR; CDR2 reads FQNEAQ (reference sequence). Trimming took 3 bases from V and 5 from J; bases not matched to a gene: 15. This CDR3 spans 17 amino acids. The CDR3 bases are TGTGCCAGCAGCTTTGGAGTATTGCGGGAGAAGTTTGAGACCCAGTACTTC. Encoded protein: CASSFGVLREKFETQYF.

The genes are TRBV4-2 and TRBJ2-3; D ambiguous. Between the trimmed V and J ends, which lost 0 bases and 4 bases, there was a span of 20 bases. The CDR3 length is 18 residues. Germline V gives CDR1 LGHNA, CDR2 YNFKEQ. This chain's CDR3 is CASSQEVRAHRTPDTQYF. The CDR3, as DNA: TGTGCCAGCAGCCAAGAGGTGAGAGCGCACAGAACCCCAGATACGCAGTATTTT.

The chain's CDR3 is CASSDAGIEAFF. As DNA, the CDR3 is TGTGCCAGCAGTGACGCAGGAATTGAAGCTTTCTTT. This sequence joins TRBV2 and TRBJ1-1, with D uncertain. The CDR3 is made up of 12 amino acids. The germline V gene has CDR1 SNHLY and CDR2 FYNNEI. V lost 3 bases and J lost 7, with 9 bases in between.

The V and J genes are TRBV19 and TRBJ2-1; D gene uncertain. Germline V gene data show CDR1 as LNHDA and CDR2 as SQIVND (reference sequence). The CDR3 consists of 11 residues. Trimming cost V 2 bases and J 8 bases, with 4 bases left between them. The CDR3 loop is CASSIWDEQFF. In DNA, the CDR3 is TGTGCCAGTAGTATATGGGATGAGCAGTTCTTC.

V gene TRBV7-2 combines with J gene TRBJ1-2; D is uncertain. The CDR3 loop spans 16 amino acids. The germline V gene has CDR1 SGHTA and CDR2 FQGNSA. Trimming shortened V by 6 bases and J by 4 bases, and 21 bases separated the two germline ends. CDR3 residues: CASRVAASPVVYGYTF. The CDR3 DNA reads as TGTGCCAGCAGGGTGGCGGCCAGCCCCGTCGTCTATGGCTACACCTTC.

The J gene is TRBJ2-3, the V gene TRBV6-5, with TRBD2 identical over 8 bases. The junction had 3 bases not matched to a gene; V was cut back by 0 bases and J by 1 base. Germline V gives CDR1 MNHEY, CDR2 SVGAGI. CDR3 length: 16 residues. CDR3 DNA sequence: TGTGCCAGCAGTTACTCATTACTAGCGGGCACAGATACGCAGTATTTT. This translates into CASSYSLLAGTDTQYF.

Of note for this clone: The sample contains more than one DNA sequence encoding this CDR3. This chain connects TRBV18 to TRBJ2-5; possible D gene TRBD1, 5 bases. The CDR3 extends over 13 amino acids. CDR1 and CDR2 from the germline V gene are KGHSH and LQKENI. Deletions cut 5 bases from V and 1 base from J, with 8 bases between. The CDR3, as DNA: TGTGCCAGCTCAAGCCAGGGCCAAGAGACCCAGTACTTC. This sequence encodes CASSSQGQETQYF.

The chain is built from TRBV2 and TRBJ1-1; 8 bases are a match to TRBD1. CDR1 is SNHLY and CDR2 is FYNNEI in the germline V gene. The CDR3 sequence is 14 residues long. The V segment lost 2 bases and the J segment 4 bases; nucleotides outside the gene matches: 3. The CDR3: CASSEQGAGTEAFF. The CDR3 DNA reads TGTGCCAGCAGTGAACAGGGGGCCGGCACTGAAGCTTTCTTT.

The chain joins TRBV30 to TRBJ2-7; D is ambiguous. Germline loops: CDR1 GTSNPN, CDR2 SVGIG (reference sequence). With 5 bases removed from V and 5 bases from J, the gap between germline ends came to 10 bases. The CDR3 runs to 11 residues. The CDR3 sequence: CAWSQKDEQYF. The CDR3 DNA reads TGTGCCTGGTCCCAGAAGGACGAGCAGTACTTC.

The chain couples TRBV2 to TRBJ2-4; D ambiguous. The V gene's germline CDR1 is SNHLY and CDR2 FYNNEI. The CDR3 is 14 amino acids. V was pared by 1 base and J by 0 bases, with 4 bases between. CDR3 sequence: CASSEEGAKNIQYF. CDR3 bases: TGTGCCAGCAGTGAAGAGGGAGCCAAAAACATTCAGTACTTC.

V and J are TRBV2 and TRBJ2-7, with 7 bases that match TRBD1. The CDR3 extends over 10 amino acids. Per the germline V gene, CDR1 is SNHLY and CDR2 is FYNNEI. The J segment lost 11 bases and the V segment lost 4 bases, leaving 2 bases of the junction unmatched. CDR3 loop: CASSGGQEYF. CDR3 nucleotide sequence: TGTGCCAGCAGTGGTGGACAGGAGTACTTC.

In its sample, this clone was seen once. The chain carries TRBV11-2 and TRBJ2-3; D is possibly TRBD1 or TRBD2 (5 bases each). This CDR3 contains 16 residues. V was clipped by 0 bases and J by 6 bases, with 16 bases between them. Germline V CDR1 and CDR2: SGHAT, FQNNGV. The CDR3 DNA follows: TGTGCCAGCAGCTTAGAGTTCGGGACCCGGACGGATACGCAGTATTTT. It encodes CASSLEFGTRTDTQYF.